The sequence of this T cell receptor beta chain was determined in a study of shared clonotypes between healthy human individuals. Study-wide results and limits: Naive CD4 clonotype sharing across several donors was 5% to 6%. Naive subsets, compared against memory subsets, generally had larger estimated richness values.

This clone was found once. Its matching antigen is unknown. The sorted-subset replicate PCRs were given 150 to 250 ng DNA, which is approximately 30,000 T cell genomes. In the study's own analysis: There were no quality scores in the junction-only immunoSEQ sequences, so filtering differed. Repertoires were generated with immunoSEQ multiplex PCR, while TCRdb's copy carries only in-frame clones and drops some. V and J calls and clone size are those listed in that table; D and trimming were worked out from the DNA. The sample lists some 2.1 million clones; less than 95% were seen once. CD45RO-negative, CCR7-selected cells formed the naive CD8 fraction, which excluded terminally differentiated effector memory CD45RA+ cells. The CDR3 has 15 amino acids. Germline CDR1 KGHSY, CDR2 FQNENV. V was cut by 0 bases and J by 3 bases, with 9 bases left in between.

The chain recombines TRBV16 with TRBJ2-1; D possibly corresponds to TRBD1 (6 bases). The material sequenced was naive CD8+ T cells sorted from blood. The TCR was taken from a young man in good health. DNA of the CDR3: TGTGCCAGCAGCCAATCACAGGGCCACTACAATGAGCAGTTCTTC. This codes for CASSQSQGHYNEQFF.